This is a list of T cell receptor beta chains from one sample in a study of cytomegalovirus exposure and HLA in healthy donors. Clones were sequenced by immunoSEQ multiplex PCR, and TCRdb holds only the in-frame ones, with some missing. Its clone listing holds tens of thousands of clones. The sample comprised PBMCs. Receptor source: a woman aged 18-29 years in good health and CMV-seronegative. Both conserved end residues are part of each CDR3. A D gene is named only where the DNA matches it firmly.

. | TRBJ1-5 | TRBV7-2 | TGTGCCAGCAGCGTTAGTTGGAATCAGCCCCAGCATTTT | CASSVSWNQPQHF
. | TRBJ2-7 | TRBV28 | TGTGCCAGCAGAATGGGCCCCCTCTACGAGCAGTACTTC | CASRMGPLYEQYF
. | TRBJ2-7 | TRBV28 | TGTGCCAGCAGCTCGTCACAGGCGTCGGACTACGAGCAGTACTTC | CASSSSQASDYEQYF
. | TRBJ2-3 | TRBV6-1 | TGTGCCAGCAGTGAAAGGGGGTTTCGGACAGATACGCAGTATTTT | CASSERGFRTDTQYF
. | TRBJ2-1 | TRBV5-1 | TGCGCCAGCAGCCCCGGGACTGTCTACAATGAGCAGTTCTTC | CASSPGTVYNEQFF
. | TRBJ1-1 | TRBV19 | TGTGCCAGTATCCCAGGGGCAGGCGTCACTGAAGCTTTCTTT | CASIPGAGVTEAFF
. | TRBJ1-5 | TRBV5-1 | TGCGCCAGCAGCTTCTCGGGAAGTGGGGATCAGCCCCAGCATTTT | CASSFSGSGDQPQHF
TRBD2 | TRBJ2-5 | TRBV2 | TGTGCCAGCAGTGTGGGGACTAGCGGAGAGACCCAGTACTTC | CASSVGTSGETQYF
. | TRBJ1-5 | TRBV18 | TGTGCCAGCTCACACGTTCGTGGAGCCGGGGATCAGCCCCAGCATTTT | CASSHVRGAGDQPQHF
. | TRBJ1-5 | TRBV4-2 | TGTGCCAGCAGCCTCCGCCGGGAGATGAGCAATCAGCCCCAGCATTTT | CASSLRREMSNQPQHF
. | TRBJ1-3 | TRBV5-1 | TGCGCCAGCAGCCAAGGACAGACCTCTGGAAACACCATATATTTT | CASSQGQTSGNTIYF
. | TRBJ1-2 | TRBV6-1 | TGTGCCAGCAGGTCTGACGGGGGCTATGGCTACACCTTC | CASRSDGGYGYTF
TRBD1 | TRBJ1-1 | TRBV27 | TGTGCCACCTACAGGGGTGGTGAAGCTTTCTTT | CATYRGGEAFF
. | TRBJ1-5 | TRBV7-9 | TGTGCCAGCAGCTCGACAGGATTCAATCAGCCCCAGCATTTT | CASSSTGFNQPQHF
TRBD2 | TRBJ2-3 | TRBV6-1 | TGTGCCAGCAAGATACTAGCGGGAGGCACAGATACGCAGTATTTT | CASKILAGGTDTQYF
. | TRBJ1-5 | TRBV2 | TGTGCCAGCAGTATGGCCGATTCCGCAGCCCAGCATTTT | CASSMADSAAQHF
TRBD1 | TRBJ2-7 | TRBV13 | TGTGCCAGCAGCCCAGGGACAGGGCCAACCTACGAGCAGTACTTC | CASSPGTGPTYEQYF
TRBD1 | TRBJ1-2 | TRBV5-1 | TGCGCCAGCAGCTCGGGACAGGGGGGGGGATCTGGCTACACCTTC | CASSSGQGGGSGYTF
. | TRBJ1-5 | TRBV7-2 | TGTGCCAGCAGCTTAGTAGGCAGGTCTGCCCAGCCCCAGCATTTT | CASSLVGRSAQPQHF
TRBD1 | TRBJ1-2 | TRBV7-9 | TGTGCCAGCAGCCCGGACAGGTCGTACTATGGCTACACCTTC | CASSPDRSYYGYTF
. | TRBJ2-5 | TRBV5-1 | TGCGCCAGCACCCCGGGAGGACAGCTCCAAGAGACCCAGTACTTC | CASTPGGQLQETQYF
TRBD1 | TRBJ2-5 | TRBV9 | TGTGCCAGCAGCGCGTCACAGGGGGCAGGAGAGACCCAGTACTTC | CASSASQGAGETQYF
. | TRBJ1-5 | TRBV5-1 | TGCGCCAATCTAGGGGGGGGACAGCCCCAGCATTTT | CANLGGGQPQHF
TRBD2 | TRBJ2-5 | TRBV7-9 | TGTGCCAGCGGGGATACTAGCGAGGTGCCCCAAGAGACCCAGTACTTC | CASGDTSEVPQETQYF
TRBD1 | TRBJ1-2 | TRBV4-1 | TGCGCCAGCAGCCAGACAGGGAACTATGGCTACACCTTC | CASSQTGNYGYTF
. | TRBJ2-6 | TRBV5-1 | TGCGCCAGCAGCTTCCAGGGCTCTGGGGCCAACGTCCTGACTTTC | CASSFQGSGANVLTF
. | TRBJ1-6 | TRBV5-1 | TGCGCCAGCAGCTTGGAAGGGGATAATTCACCCCTCCACTTT | CASSLEGDNSPLHF
TRBD1 | TRBJ2-7 | TRBV28 | TGTGCCAGCATGGACAGGGGGCTCTACGAGCAGTACTTC | CASMDRGLYEQYF
TRBD1 | TRBJ2-7 | TRBV6-5 | TGTGCCAGCAGCCGCGACAGGGGTTACGAGCAGTACTTC | CASSRDRGYEQYF
. | TRBJ2-5 | TRBV11-2 | TGTGCCAGCAGCTTTGTGGGGGGTCAAGAGACCCAGTACTTC | CASSFVGGQETQYF
TRBD1 | TRBJ1-1 | TRBV18 | TGTGCCAGCTCACAAACACAGGGGCTAGGAGGCACTGAAGCTTTCTTT | CASSQTQGLGGTEAFF
TRBD2 | TRBJ2-2 | TRBV7-2 | TGTGCCAGCAGCCCGTGGACTAGCCGCACCGGGGAGCTGTTTTTT | CASSPWTSRTGELFF
. | TRBJ2-5 | TRBV5-1 | TGCGCCAGCAGCTTGGCCGTGGCTTCTCAAGAGACCCAGTACTTC | CASSLAVASQETQYF
TRBD2 | TRBJ2-7 | TRBV6-6 | TGTGCCAGTACCCTACTAGCGGGGGGTTACGAGCAGTACTTC | CASTLLAGGYEQYF
TRBD2 | TRBJ2-1 | TRBV5-4 | TGTGCCAGCAGCTTCGGGGGGTTCTCCTACAATGAGCAGTTCTTC | CASSFGGFSYNEQFF
. | TRBJ2-3 | TRBV6-4 | TGTGCCAGCAGTGACTCAGGGGGCACAGATACGCAGTATTTT | CASSDSGGTDTQYF
. | TRBJ2-7 | TRBV20-1 | TGCAGTGCTAGGAGGGCCCTCGAGCAGTACTTC | CSARRALEQYF
. | TRBJ1-5 | TRBV6-5 | TGTGCCAGCAGTTACGGGGCAGGGGTTCAGCCCCAGCATTTT | CASSYGAGVQPQHF
. | TRBJ2-4 | TRBV18 | TGTGCCAGCTCACCAGGGCAGGGAATGGGAAACATTCAGTACTTC | CASSPGQGMGNIQYF
. | TRBJ1-5 | TRBV18 | TGTGCCAGCTCACAAGGGGGGGTTCAGCCCCAGCATTTT | CASSQGGVQPQHF
TRBD2 | TRBJ2-1 | TRBV5-1 | TGCGCCAGCAGCTTAAGCGGGATGACCTACAATGAGCAGTTCTTC | CASSLSGMTYNEQFF
. | TRBJ1-5 | TRBV2 | TGTGCCAGCGCGATCAGGGGCAATCAGCCCCAGCATTTT | CASAIRGNQPQHF
TRBD2 | TRBJ2-3 | TRBV5-1 | TGCGCCAGCAGCTTGGACGGGAGGGCAGATACGCAGTATTTT | CASSLDGRADTQYF
TRBD1 | TRBJ1-1 | TRBV7-2 | TGTGCCAGCAGCCTCCAACAGGGGACTGAAGCTTTCTTT | CASSLQQGTEAFF
. | TRBJ2-5 | TRBV5-1 | TGCGCCAGCAGCTTGCGGCAGGGGAGAGAGACCCAGTACTTC | CASSLRQGRETQYF
. | TRBJ1-5 | TRBV23-1 | TGCGCCAGAGTCACTGGGAGTAGATGCAATCAGCCCCAGCATTTT | CARVTGSRCNQPQHF
. | TRBJ1-5 | TRBV7-2 | TGTGCCAGCAGCTTAGGCGGGGTTTATCAGCCCCAGCATTTT | CASSLGGVYQPQHF
. | TRBJ1-1 | TRBV10-1 | TGCGCCAGCAGCCGGACAGAGAACACTGAAGCTTTCTTT | CASSRTENTEAFF
TRBD1 | TRBJ1-4 | TRBV14 | TGTGCCAGCAGCCCAGGGGGAGGCGATGAAAAACTGTTTTTT | CASSPGGGDEKLFF
. | TRBJ2-3 | TRBV30 | TGTGCCTGGAGTGCGATGACAGGCGTTATCACAGATACGCAGTATTTT | CAWSAMTGVITDTQYF
TRBD2 | TRBJ2-1 | TRBV5-1 | TGCGCCAGCAGCTTGAGGGCGGGGGGAGGCTACAATGAGCAGTTCTTC | CASSLRAGGGYNEQFF
. | TRBJ2-7 | TRBV6-1 | TGTGCCAGCAGTGAAGAGGAGCTCTACGAGCAGTACTTC | CASSEEELYEQYF
TRBD1 | TRBJ2-5 | TRBV7-6 | TGTGCCAGCAGACAGGGGGTTAGGGAGACCCAGTACTTC | CASRQGVRETQYF
. | TRBJ2-7 | TRBV6-1 | TGTGCCAGCAGTGAAGGTCCATACGAGCAGTACTTC | CASSEGPYEQYF
TRBD2 | TRBJ2-7 | TRBV5-1 | TGCGCCAGCAGCTTGGTGGACGGGAGGTTCTCCTACGAGCAGTACTTC | CASSLVDGRFSYEQYF